This T cell receptor (beta chain) was captured in a study of regulatory T cells in long-lasting Graves disease. The wider study: Persistent Graves' disease denoted over 5 years of antithyroid drugs plus positive TSH receptor antibodies. Findings of the study overall: Persistent patients shared more public clonotypes (fewer than 3,000) than newly diagnosed patients (about 940).

TCR beta libraries were built with iRepertoire HTBI primers and Arm-PCR of CDR3 regions. Each CDR3 protein is one row after TCRdb ran MiXCR on the multiplex PCR reads. The table lists about 470,000 distinct CDR3 sequences, 20% to 25% of them singletons. This clonotype came up many times. Its antigen is as yet unknown. The time point denotes: persistent/refractory GD, antithyroid drugs over 5 years with positive TRAb. After RNA was extracted from PBMCs, the TCR library was made from it. Per American Thyroid Association guidelines, Graves' disease was diagnosed. Per germline, CDR1 SNHLY and CDR2 FYNNEI. With V trimmed by 6 bases and J by 4 bases, 8 bases remained unmatched. The CDR3 covers 15 residues.

This TCR came from a female donor with Graves disease. The specimen comprised peripheral blood mononuclear cells (PBMCs), sampled when the disease was refractory, from a patient treated with antithyroid drugs. The chain links TRBV2 to TRBJ1-5, with TRBD1 identical over 8 bases. The CDR3 here is CASRWQGAGNQPQHF. The CDR3 nucleotides are TGTGCCAGCAGATGGCAGGGGGCGGGTAATCAGCCCCAGCATTTT.